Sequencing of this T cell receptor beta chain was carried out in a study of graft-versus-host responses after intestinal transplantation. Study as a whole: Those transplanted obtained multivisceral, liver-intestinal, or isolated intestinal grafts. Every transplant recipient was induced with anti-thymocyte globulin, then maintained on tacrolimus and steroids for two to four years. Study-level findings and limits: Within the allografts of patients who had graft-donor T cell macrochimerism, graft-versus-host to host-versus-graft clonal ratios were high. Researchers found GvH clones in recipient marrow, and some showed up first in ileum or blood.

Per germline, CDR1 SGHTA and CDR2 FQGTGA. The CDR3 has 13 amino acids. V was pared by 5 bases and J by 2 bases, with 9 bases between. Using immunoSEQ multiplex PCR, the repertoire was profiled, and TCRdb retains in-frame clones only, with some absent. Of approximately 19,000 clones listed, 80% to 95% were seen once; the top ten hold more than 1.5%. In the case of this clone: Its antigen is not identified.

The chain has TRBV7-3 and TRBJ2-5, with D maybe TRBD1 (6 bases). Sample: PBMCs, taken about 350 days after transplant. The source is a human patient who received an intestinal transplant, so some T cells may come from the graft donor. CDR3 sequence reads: CASSQDSQETQYF. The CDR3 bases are TGTGCCAGCAGCCAGGACAGTCAAGAGACCCAGTACTTC.